A single sample is the source of the 2 T cell receptor beta chains below, sequenced in a study of T-cell memory formation after mild COVID-19. TCRdb analysed the 5' RACE reads with MiXCR anew, one entry per CDR3 protein. The repertoire holds approximately 490,000 distinct CDR3 sequences, with 20% as singletons. Sequenced: PBMCs or a T cell subset sorted from them (not recorded which). Receptors originate from an adult woman who had mild COVID-19 (a few samples of this study predate the infection). Cell type and time point are not known.

This clonotype came up many times. Relative to the germline gene, one junction end is altered; a read error may explain this. This sequence joins TRBV5-1 and TRBJ2-7; D remains ambiguous. There are 12 residues in the CDR3. Germline assignment: CDR1 SGHRS and CDR2 YFSETQ. The CDR3 loop reads CASSSYSYEQYF. In DNA form, the CDR3 reads TGTGCCAGCAGCTCCTACTCCTACGAGCAGTACTTC.

The rearrangement links TRBV12-3 or TRBV12-4 to TRBJ1-2; no clear D gene. Trimming removed 5 bases from V and 6 bases from J, with 13 bases in between. The CDR3 extends over 13 amino acids. CDR3 residues: CASSNEEGDGYTF. CDR3 nucleotide sequence: TGTGCCAGCAGTAATGAGGAGGGAGATGGCTACACCTTC.